The next 26 T cell receptor beta chains were all read from a single sample in a study of OX40 agonist ivuxolimab in advanced cancers. The method was immunoSEQ multiplex PCR; TCRdb's version includes in-frame clones alone and lacks a portion of them. The data contain several thousand clones, about nine tenths of them singletons. The specimen comprised CD4+ or CD8+ T cells sorted from blood, sampled in a trial of the OX40 agonist ivuxolimab. Receptors were obtained from an adult with an advanced solid tumor such as melanoma, head and neck, liver or kidney cancer.

The V gene is TRBV7-9, the J gene TRBJ2-7; D not certain. Germline V CDR1 and CDR2: SEHNR, FQNEAQ (reference sequence). V was cut by 3 bases and J by 0 bases, with 6 bases left in between. The CDR3 runs to 13 residues. The CDR3 region is CASSFENSYEQYF. CDR3 bases: TGTGCCAGCAGCTTCGAGAACTCCTACGAGCAGTACTTC.

This clone was picked up a small number of times. V and J are TRBV2 and TRBJ2-1; D may be TRBD1 or TRBD2 (7 bases each). V gave up 7 bases and J gave up 7 bases, with 29 bases separating them. CDR3 length: 18 amino acids. Germline V gene sequence: CDR1 SNHLY, CDR2 FYNNEI. The CDR3 loop is CASISGTELRGLLNEQFF. The CDR3 region has the DNA TGTGCCAGCATTTCCGGGACAGAATTGAGGGGACTACTGAATGAGCAGTTCTTC.

The CDR3 nucleotides read TGTGCCAGCAGTCTTGGACTAGCAATCGGTGAGCAGTTCTTC. Residues: CASSLGLAIGEQFF. The chain uses TRBV27 and TRBJ2-1; 8 nucleotides line up with TRBD2. Unmatched junction bases numbered 9, after V lost 5 bases and J lost 9 bases. Germline CDR1 MNHEY, CDR2 SMNVEV (reference sequence). The CDR3 contains 14 residues.

The chain employs TRBV27 and TRBJ1-1; tentatively, D is TRBD1 (5 bases). The germline V and J ends were trimmed by 10 bases and 5 bases, with 17 bases remaining between them. Germline V lookup: CDR1 MNHEY, CDR2 SMNVEV (reference sequence). This CDR3 has 13 residues. CDR3 sequence reads: CATSGGRLTEAFF. CDR3 DNA: TGTGCCACCTCGGGGGGGAGGTTGACTGAAGCTTTCTTT.

J is TRBJ2-5 and V is TRBV7-3, with 8 bases aligning to TRBD1. Trimming took 5 bases from V and 5 from J; bases not matched to a gene: 16. From germline, CDR1 is SGHTA and CDR2 FQGTGA. CDR3 length: 17 amino acids. The CDR3 loop is CASSPPHRGFQFETQYF. The CDR3, as DNA: TGTGCCAGCAGCCCGCCGCACAGGGGGTTTCAGTTTGAGACCCAGTACTTC.

The chain recombines TRBV6-1 with TRBJ2-3; 11 bases are shared with TRBD2. CDR1 MNHNS and CDR2 SASEGT come from the germline V gene. J lost 8 bases, V lost 7 bases, and 8 bases had no gene match. This CDR3 contains 14 residues. In DNA form, the CDR3 reads TGTGCCAGCATCGGGCTAGCGGGGGGCGGTACGCAGTATTTT. Its translation: CASIGLAGGGTQYF.

This clone was picked up one time. V is TRBV5-6 and J is TRBJ1-3; D not resolved. The CDR3 is 13 residues long. Trimming pared 0 bases from V and 0 bases from J, leaving 1 base between. Germline V gives CDR1 SGHDT, CDR2 YYEEEE. The CDR3 DNA sequence: TGTGCCAGCAGCTTGGCCTCTGGAAACACCATATATTTT. Protein: CASSLASGNTIYF.

The chain carries TRBV11-2 and TRBJ2-5; D tentatively fits TRBD1 or TRBD2 (6 bases each). The ends were cut back, 0 bases at V and 5 bases at J, with 16 bases in the middle. CDR1 SGHAT and CDR2 FQNNGV come from the germline V gene. This CDR3 has 16 amino acids. The CDR3 nucleotides are TGTGCCAGCAGCTTAGATCTAAGGGGGGCCGGGGAGACCCAGTACTTC. Protein sequence: CASSLDLRGAGETQYF.

The V call is TRBV2, the J call TRBJ1-5, with a tentative D call TRBD1 (6 bases). Trimming shortened V by 2 bases and J by 0 bases, and 11 bases separated the two germline ends. The V gene's germline CDR1 is SNHLY and CDR2 FYNNEI. The CDR3 is 16 residues long. The CDR3 reads CASSEYRANSNQPQHF. The CDR3 nucleotides read TGTGCCAGCAGTGAATACAGGGCAAATAGCAATCAGCCCCAGCATTTT.

The CDR3 DNA reads as TGTGCCAGCACCTCCCATGTGGGGGATTCCACTGAAGCTTTCTTT. Translated, it gives CASTSHVGDSTEAFF. The chain combines TRBV28 with TRBJ1-1, with D perhaps matching TRBD1 (5 bases). The V and J ends lost 7 bases and 4 bases respectively, with 19 bases between them. The CDR3 is made up of 15 amino acids. Germline CDR1 MDHEN, CDR2 SYDVKM. The complete variable domain, with remaining parts taken from reference TRBV28 and TRBJ1-1, reads DVKVTQSSRYLVKRTGEKVFLECVQDMDHENMFWYRQDPGLGLRLIYFSYDVKMKEKGDIPEGYSVSREKKERFSLILESASTNQTSMYLCASTSHVGDSTEAFFGQGTRLTVV.

This clone was counted a single time. This chain uses TRBV7-9 with TRBJ1-6; D is perhaps TRBD1 (5 bases). Trimming took off 5 bases at V and 0 bases at J, with 11 bases between the two ends. CDR3 length equals 16 residues. Germline loops: CDR1 SEHNR, CDR2 FQNEAQ (reference sequence). The DNA of the CDR3 is TGTGCCAGCAGCCGTCCCGACAGCTCCTATAATTCACCCCTCCACTTT. Protein product: CASSRPDSSYNSPLHF.

The chain combines TRBV19 with TRBJ2-1; D might be TRBD2 (6 bases). V was shortened by 6 bases and J by 4 bases, with 16 bases between the two germline ends. This CDR3 is built from 15 residues. Per the germline V gene, CDR1 is LNHDA and CDR2 is SQIVND (reference sequence). The CDR3 DNA reads TGTGCCAGTAGCCCGGACTATCAAGAGTACAATGAGCAGTTCTTC. Residues: CASSPDYQEYNEQFF. The variable domain in full, completed from reference TRBV19 and TRBJ2-1, reads DGGITQSPKYLFRKEGQNVTLSCEQNLNHDAMYWYRQDPGQGLRLIYYSQIVNDFQKGDIAEGYSVSREKKESFPLTVTSAQKNPTAFYLCASSPDYQEYNEQFFGPGTRLTVL.

The CDR3 DNA sequence: TGTGCCAGCAGCTTGGCGAGAGAAGCTTTCTTT. Translating gives CASSLAREAFF. The chain is built from TRBV5-6 and TRBJ1-1, with D uncertain. Trimming cost V 0 bases and J 8 bases, with 5 bases left between them. The CDR3 is 11 amino acids. From germline, CDR1 is SGHDT and CDR2 YYEEEE. The entire variable domain, with the rest obtained from reference TRBV5-6 and TRBJ1-1, is as follows: DAGVTQSPTHLIKTRGQQVTLRCSPKSGHDTVSWYQQALGQGPQFIFQYYEEEERQRGNFPDRFSGHQFPNYSSELNVNALLLGDSALYLCASSLAREAFFGQGTRLTVV.

The chain is built from TRBV12-5 and TRBJ1-1; D remains ambiguous. The germline V gene has CDR1 LGHNT and CDR2 FRNRAP. The CDR3 consists of 12 residues. V lost 3 bases and J 1 base, leaving 3 bases between the germline ends. In DNA, the CDR3 is TGTGCTAGTGGTTTCTCGAACACTGAAGCTTTCTTT. Residues: CASGFSNTEAFF.

The rearrangement uses TRBV29-1 and TRBJ2-2; D is unclear. Trimming left V 2 bases short and J 3 bases short, with 7 bases between. Germline V gene lookup returns CDR1 SQVTM and CDR2 ANQGSEA. The CDR3 is 13 residues long. As DNA, the CDR3 is TGCAGCGTTGAACAACCCTACACCGGGGAGCTGTTTTTT. Encoded protein: CSVEQPYTGELFF.

The CDR3 region is CASSIDRDQPQHF. In DNA, the CDR3 is TGTGCCAGTAGTATAGACAGGGATCAGCCCCAGCATTTT. The chain is built from TRBV19 and TRBJ1-5; tentative D call: TRBD1 (5 bases). V shed 0 bases and J shed 5 bases, with 5 bases lying between them. The V gene's germline CDR1 is LNHDA and CDR2 SQIVND (reference sequence). The CDR3 has 13 residues. Using reference TRBV19 and TRBJ1-5 for the parts outside the CDR3, the full variable domain is DGGITQSPKYLFRKEGQNVTLSCEQNLNHDAMYWYRQDPGQGLRLIYYSQIVNDFQKGDIAEGYSVSREKKESFPLTVTSAQKNPTAFYLCASSIDRDQPQHFGDGTRLSIL.

This chain links TRBV19 with TRBJ1-5, with D maybe TRBD1 (5 bases). Germline lookup yields CDR1 LNHDA and CDR2 SQIVND (reference sequence). This CDR3 comprises 15 residues. V was pared by 3 bases and J by 0 bases, with 9 bases between. Here the CDR3 DNA reads TGTGCCAGTAGTATGACAGACTATAGCAATCAGCCCCAGCATTTT. It encodes CASSMTDYSNQPQHF.

This sequence joins TRBV9 and TRBJ2-7; TRBD2 matches 11 bases. The CDR3 totals 15 residues. Germline V gene lookup returns CDR1 SGDLS and CDR2 YYNGEE. J gave up 4 bases and V 0 bases, and 3 bases lay outside the gene matches. The CDR3: CASSVASGGWYEQYF. CDR3 DNA: TGTGCCAGCAGCGTAGCTAGCGGGGGGTGGTACGAGCAGTACTTC.

This clone was observed once. This CDR3 is CASSPDGHSTDTQYF. In DNA form, the CDR3 reads TGTGCCAGCAGTCCGGACGGGCACAGCACAGATACGCAGTATTTT. This sequence joins TRBV9 and TRBJ2-3; D remains ambiguous. Germline V gives CDR1 SGDLS, CDR2 YYNGEE. The V gene lost 5 bases and the J gene lost 0 bases, with 13 bases spanning the gap. This CDR3 region has 15 residues.

This clone was picked up one time. V and J are TRBV19 and TRBJ1-4; D not resolved. The germline CDR1 and CDR2 sequences are LNHDA and SQIVND (reference sequence). The ends were cut back, 3 bases at V and 1 base at J, with 15 bases in the middle. This CDR3 has 17 residues. The CDR3 loop reads CASSMDSRSETNEKLFF. For the CDR3, the DNA is TGTGCCAGTAGTATGGACTCTAGGTCGGAAACTAATGAAAAACTGTTTTTT.

The J gene is TRBJ2-3, the V gene TRBV4-1; TRBD2 matches 13 bases. CDR1 MGHRA and CDR2 YSYEKL come from the germline V gene. Losses at the gene ends were 4 bases for V and 1 base for J; bases not matched to a gene: 8. This CDR3 has 18 amino acids. In DNA form, the CDR3 reads TGCGCCAGCAGCCCCGGGACTAGCGGGGCTCATGGCACAGATACGCAGTATTTT. Its protein is CASSPGTSGAHGTDTQYF.

The rearrangement uses TRBV5-1 and TRBJ2-3, with D hard to call. There are 16 residues in the CDR3. The V gene lost 0 bases and the J gene lost 2 bases, with 13 bases spanning the gap. Germline V gene lookup returns CDR1 SGHRS and CDR2 YFSETQ. The CDR3 DNA reads TGCGCCAGCAGCTTGGAGGGCAGGAGTGCCACAGATACGCAGTATTTT. Residues: CASSLEGRSATDTQYF.

This chain uses TRBV7-6 with TRBJ2-6; D tentatively fits TRBD1 or TRBD2 (5 bases each). This CDR3 spans 15 amino acids. Trimming pared 5 bases from V and 4 bases from J, leaving 12 bases between. Germline assignment: CDR1 SGHVS and CDR2 FNYEAQ. CDR3 sequence: CASSRGVAGANVLTF. CDR3 coding DNA: TGTGCCAGCAGCCGAGGGGTTGCCGGGGCCAACGTCCTGACTTTC.

This rearrangement joins TRBV4-1 to TRBJ2-3; 14 bases agree with TRBD2. Trimming cost V 4 bases and J 5 bases; bases outside gene matches: 2. Looked up from germline, CDR1 is MGHRA and CDR2 is YSYEKL. The CDR3 has 15 residues. The CDR3 DNA is TGCGCCAGCAGCCGACTAGCGGGGGGGCAAGATACGCAGTATTTT. This gives the protein CASSRLAGGQDTQYF.

The chain links TRBV29-1 to TRBJ1-1; D gene ambiguous. The CDR3 has 14 residues. V lost 4 bases and J lost 3, with 15 bases in between. The germline V gene has CDR1 SQVTM and CDR2 ANQGSEA. CDR3 DNA: TGCAGCGTTGCCAGCAGGTTCCCGGACACTGAAGCTTTCTTT. Translated, it gives CSVASRFPDTEAFF.

The chain links TRBV6-5 to TRBJ2-3; D is uncertain. V was pared by 2 bases and J by 2 bases, with 8 bases between. In germline, CDR1 is MNHEY, CDR2 SVGAGI. This CDR3 is 14 amino acids long. The CDR3 DNA reads as TGTGCCAGCAGTTACGGGCGGCCCACAGATACGCAGTATTTT. This codes for CASSYGRPTDTQYF.